This is a list of T cell receptor beta chains from one sample in a study of cytotoxic CD8 clonotypes in ibrutinib-treated CLL. Sequencing used immunoSEQ multiplex PCR; TCRdb keeps in-frame clones, though not all of them. Of around 19,000 clones listed, 50% to 75% were seen once; the top ten hold 25%. The specimen was PBMCs, collected after 12 months of ibrutinib treatment. The source is a human donor with chronic lymphocytic leukemia. The conserved cysteine and the conserved F or W are not part of the CDR3 here. Each record gives: CDR3 protein, clone size, CDR3 length, V gene, J gene. Not every row has a clone size; where given, it reads once, few, many or a size class.

CDR3aa: ASSPRQENTEAF
abundance: -
len: 12
v_gene: TRBV18
j_gene: TRBJ1-1

CDR3aa: ASSLRLQKLF
abundance: -
len: 10
v_gene: TRBV28
j_gene: TRBJ1-4

CDR3aa: ASSKREGEQF
abundance: -
len: 10
v_gene: TRBV7-8
j_gene: TRBJ2-1

CDR3aa: ASSGGREQY
abundance: -
len: 9
v_gene: TRBV6-1
j_gene: TRBJ2-7

CDR3aa: ASIPPGMNTEAF
abundance: medium-sized
len: 12
v_gene: TRBV7-9
j_gene: TRBJ1-1

CDR3aa: ASSIPQGTGVTQETQY
abundance: -
len: 16
v_gene: TRBV19
j_gene: TRBJ2-5

CDR3aa: ASSLGTGSDTQY
abundance: -
len: 12
v_gene: TRBV5-1
j_gene: TRBJ2-3

CDR3aa: ASSLDPRSSGNTIY
abundance: -
len: 14
v_gene: TRBV11-2
j_gene: TRBJ1-3

CDR3aa: ASSLESLAGHSYEQY
abundance: once
len: 15
v_gene: TRBV7-2
j_gene: TRBJ2-7

CDR3aa: AAQGRTGELF
abundance: -
len: 10
v_gene: TRBV28
j_gene: TRBJ2-2

CDR3aa: ASSPRTGGTSSTAY
abundance: few
len: 14
v_gene: TRBV7-8
j_gene: TRBJ2-7

CDR3aa: ASSYSFGQGNQPQH
abundance: few
len: 14
v_gene: TRBV6-5
j_gene: TRBJ1-5

CDR3aa: ASSPGLAAYEQY
abundance: -
len: 12
v_gene: TRBV4-1
j_gene: TRBJ2-7

CDR3aa: ASSPGTYTDTQY
abundance: -
len: 12
v_gene: TRBV10-1
j_gene: TRBJ2-3

CDR3aa: ASSQGTGTNEKLF
abundance: -
len: 13
v_gene: TRBV18
j_gene: TRBJ1-4

CDR3aa: ASSPIPKGDTEAF
abundance: -
len: 13
v_gene: TRBV28
j_gene: TRBJ1-1

CDR3aa: ASSDDRGSSYNEQF
abundance: -
len: 14
v_gene: TRBV7-3
j_gene: TRBJ2-1

CDR3aa: ASSIALDRVGYEQY
abundance: -
len: 14
v_gene: TRBV19
j_gene: TRBJ2-7

CDR3aa: ASSSGREETQY
abundance: few
len: 11
v_gene: TRBV2
j_gene: TRBJ2-5

CDR3aa: ASSTSQGMGEQY
abundance: few
len: 12
v_gene: TRBV19
j_gene: TRBJ2-7

CDR3aa: ASSLQGNTEAF
abundance: -
len: 11
v_gene: TRBV10-2
j_gene: TRBJ1-1

CDR3aa: ASSLIPGTSGDNEQF
abundance: -
len: 15
v_gene: TRBV7-6
j_gene: TRBJ2-1

CDR3aa: ASSLYGGGNTGELF
abundance: -
len: 14
v_gene: TRBV7-8
j_gene: TRBJ2-2

CDR3aa: ASTTGGGAGELF
abundance: -
len: 12
v_gene: TRBV28
j_gene: TRBJ2-2

CDR3aa: ASSLVSGGTQY
abundance: -
len: 11
v_gene: TRBV7-3
j_gene: TRBJ2-3

CDR3aa: SARGGYEQY
abundance: -
len: 9
v_gene: TRBV20-1
j_gene: TRBJ2-7

CDR3aa: ASSGLAGRDNEQF
abundance: -
len: 13
v_gene: TRBV28
j_gene: TRBJ2-1

CDR3aa: ASSPSGYLNTEAF
abundance: -
len: 13
v_gene: TRBV11-2
j_gene: TRBJ1-1

CDR3aa: ASSFDREVYGQY
abundance: -
len: 12
v_gene: TRBV5-1
j_gene: TRBJ2-5

CDR3aa: ASSRQGAAYEQY
abundance: -
len: 12
v_gene: TRBV2
j_gene: TRBJ2-7

CDR3aa: ASRPGQYMNTEAF
abundance: -
len: 13
v_gene: TRBV19
j_gene: TRBJ1-1

CDR3aa: ASSYRGQDEKLF
abundance: -
len: 12
v_gene: TRBV14
j_gene: TRBJ1-4

CDR3aa: ASRRTGSTSYEQY
abundance: once
len: 13
v_gene: TRBV10-1
j_gene: TRBJ2-7

CDR3aa: ASSPSVGPRGTQY
abundance: -
len: 13
v_gene: TRBV7-6
j_gene: TRBJ2-3

CDR3aa: ASSEALLQALGTGELF
abundance: few
len: 16
v_gene: TRBV2
j_gene: TRBJ2-2

CDR3aa: ASSQEGGYEQY
abundance: few
len: 11
v_gene: TRBV14
j_gene: TRBJ2-7

CDR3aa: ASSLGGSLNEQF
abundance: -
len: 12
v_gene: TRBV5-1
j_gene: TRBJ2-1

CDR3aa: AWSRENQPQH
abundance: few
len: 10
v_gene: TRBV30
j_gene: TRBJ1-5

CDR3aa: ASSEGGSLGNYGYT
abundance: -
len: 14
v_gene: TRBV9
j_gene: TRBJ1-2

CDR3aa: ASSSLTPSRSETQY
abundance: -
len: 14
v_gene: TRBV27
j_gene: TRBJ2-5

CDR3aa: AISSAGMNTEAF
abundance: -
len: 12
v_gene: TRBV10-3
j_gene: TRBJ1-1

CDR3aa: ASSPAGTGGNQPQH
abundance: -
len: 14
v_gene: TRBV11-2
j_gene: TRBJ1-5

CDR3aa: AIRRVGDNGSGYT
abundance: -
len: 13
v_gene: TRBV10-3
j_gene: TRBJ1-2

CDR3aa: AISEFGGTANTEAF
abundance: few
len: 14
v_gene: TRBV10-3
j_gene: TRBJ1-1

CDR3aa: ASSFGASGRRNEQF
abundance: -
len: 14
v_gene: TRBV5-6
j_gene: TRBJ2-1

CDR3aa: ASSLTGTSGYLTYNEQF
abundance: -
len: 17
v_gene: TRBV5-1
j_gene: TRBJ2-1

CDR3aa: ASSLGGQGWYEQY
abundance: -
len: 13
v_gene: TRBV5-4
j_gene: TRBJ2-7

CDR3aa: AWSVDSGNTIY
abundance: -
len: 11
v_gene: TRBV30
j_gene: TRBJ1-3

CDR3aa: ASSGFGLAGAKNIQY
abundance: -
len: 15
v_gene: TRBV5-8
j_gene: TRBJ2-4

CDR3aa: ASSLLAGGDGANVLT
abundance: -
len: 15
v_gene: TRBV2
j_gene: TRBJ2-6

CDR3aa: ASRVSGANVLT
abundance: -
len: 11
v_gene: TRBV19
j_gene: TRBJ2-6

CDR3aa: ASSTYSVTNEKLF
abundance: few
len: 13
v_gene: TRBV19
j_gene: TRBJ1-4

CDR3aa: ASSDLGGTEKLF
abundance: -
len: 12
v_gene: TRBV10-2
j_gene: TRBJ1-4

CDR3aa: ASSETGDTQY
abundance: few
len: 10
v_gene: TRBV2
j_gene: TRBJ2-3

CDR3aa: ASSEGGSGYEQY
abundance: few
len: 12
v_gene: TRBV10-1
j_gene: TRBJ2-7

CDR3aa: ASSQDSTGNYNEQF
abundance: once
len: 14
v_gene: TRBV4-2
j_gene: TRBJ2-1

CDR3aa: ASSVEPGDGGYNEQF
abundance: -
len: 15
v_gene: TRBV9
j_gene: TRBJ2-1